Listed below are T cell receptor beta chains from one sample, sequenced in a study of identical twins. TCRdb called the 5' RACE reads again in MiXCR, with one record for every CDR3 protein. The sample lists approximately 210,000 distinct CDR3 sequences; around a tenth were seen once. Sample: memory (CD45RO+) T cells sorted from blood. These receptor sequences come from a woman in her late teens or twenties in good health. The CDR3 runs from the conserved cysteine through the conserved F or W. A D gene is named only where the DNA matches it firmly. Rows may omit the clone size; those that give it use once, few, many or a size class.

cdr3_aa: CASSPTGGYGYTF
cdr3_nt: TGTGCCAGCAGCCCCACAGGGGGCTATGGCTACACCTTC
v_call: TRBV7-9
clone_size: many
d_call: TRBD1
j_call: TRBJ1-2

cdr3_aa: CASGIPGQGIDQPQHF
cdr3_nt: TGTGCCAGCGGAATTCCGGGACAGGGTATCGATCAGCCCCAGCATTTT
v_call: TRBV27
clone_size: many
d_call: TRBD1
j_call: TRBJ1-5

cdr3_aa: CSARTGATGGTEAFF
cdr3_nt: TGCAGTGCTAGAACCGGGGCAACTGGGGGCACTGAAGCTTTCTTT
v_call: TRBV20-1
clone_size: many
d_call: NA
j_call: TRBJ1-1

cdr3_aa: CASSYGGGGNNEQFF
cdr3_nt: TGTGCCAGCAGTTACGGGGGAGGGGGGAACAATGAGCAGTTCTTC
v_call: TRBV12-3/TRBV12-4
clone_size: NA
d_call: NA
j_call: TRBJ2-1

cdr3_aa: CASSILAGLETQYF
cdr3_nt: TGTGCCAGTAGTATACTAGCGGGATTAGAGACCCAGTACTTC
v_call: TRBV19
clone_size: NA
d_call: TRBD2
j_call: TRBJ2-5

cdr3_aa: CSARDRDGNIQYF
cdr3_nt: TGCAGTGCTAGGGACCGGGACGGCAACATTCAGTACTTC
v_call: TRBV20-1
clone_size: NA
d_call: NA
j_call: TRBJ2-4

cdr3_aa: CAISESELSGPEQYF
cdr3_nt: TGTGCCATCAGTGAGTCAGAGTTGTCGGGTCCCGAGCAGTACTTC
v_call: TRBV10-3
clone_size: many
d_call: NA
j_call: TRBJ2-7

cdr3_aa: CASSLGGPNNEQFF
cdr3_nt: TGTGCCAGCAGTTTGGGGGGCCCGAACAATGAGCAGTTCTTC
v_call: TRBV11-2
clone_size: many
d_call: NA
j_call: TRBJ2-1

cdr3_aa: CASLLGGTEAFF
cdr3_nt: TGTGCCAGCCTATTGGGGGGCACTGAAGCTTTCTTT
v_call: TRBV6-1
clone_size: few
d_call: NA
j_call: TRBJ1-1

cdr3_aa: CASSIIATSIFF
cdr3_nt: TGTGCCAGTAGTATAATCGCGACTAGCATATTCTTC
v_call: TRBV19
clone_size: many
d_call: TRBD2
j_call: TRBJ2-1

cdr3_aa: CASSYSPTGGFYNEQFF
cdr3_nt: TGTGCCAGCAGTTACTCGCCCACAGGAGGCTTCTACAATGAGCAGTTCTTC
v_call: TRBV6-5
clone_size: NA
d_call: NA
j_call: TRBJ2-1

cdr3_aa: CASSPPIAGGPREQFF
cdr3_nt: TGTGCCAGCTCACCACCTATAGCGGGAGGGCCACGGGAGCAGTTCTTC
v_call: TRBV18
clone_size: NA
d_call: TRBD2
j_call: TRBJ2-1

cdr3_aa: CASSLYGPGYTF
cdr3_nt: TGTGCCAGCAGCTTATACGGCCCCGGCTACACCTTC
v_call: TRBV7-2
clone_size: many
d_call: NA
j_call: TRBJ1-2

cdr3_aa: CASSQGQGTDTQYF
cdr3_nt: TGTGCCAGCAGCCAAGGACAGGGTACTGATACGCAGTATTTT
v_call: TRBV12-3/TRBV12-4
clone_size: NA
d_call: TRBD1
j_call: TRBJ2-3

cdr3_aa: CATSRGLAGGRASEQYF
cdr3_nt: TGTGCCACCAGCAGAGGACTAGCGGGGGGCCGAGCTTCCGAGCAGTACTTC
v_call: TRBV15
clone_size: few
d_call: TRBD2
j_call: TRBJ2-7

cdr3_aa: CASSQRKVSSYNEQFF
cdr3_nt: TGTGCCAGCAGCCAACGTAAGGTCAGCTCCTACAATGAGCAGTTCTTC
v_call: TRBV3-1
clone_size: few
d_call: NA
j_call: TRBJ2-1

cdr3_aa: CASSLASGTERNPEQFF
cdr3_nt: TGTGCCAGCAGCTTAGCGAGTGGGACAGAAAGGAACCCTGAGCAGTTCTTC
v_call: TRBV7-8
clone_size: many
d_call: TRBD1
j_call: TRBJ2-1

cdr3_aa: CASSSGPDDTQYF
cdr3_nt: TGTGCCAGCAGCTCGGGACCCGACGATACGCAGTATTTT
v_call: TRBV7-2
clone_size: few
d_call: NA
j_call: TRBJ2-3

cdr3_aa: CASSERARDTQYF
cdr3_nt: TGTGCCAGCAGTGAACGGGCGCGAGATACGCAGTATTTT
v_call: TRBV6-1
clone_size: NA
d_call: NA
j_call: TRBJ2-3

cdr3_aa: CASSRTDHAEQFF
cdr3_nt: TGTGCCAGCAGCCGCACCGACCACGCTGAGCAGTTCTTC
v_call: TRBV7-9
clone_size: NA
d_call: NA
j_call: TRBJ2-1

cdr3_aa: CASSATWDRSYEQYF
cdr3_nt: TGTGCCAGCAGCGCAACCTGGGACAGATCCTACGAGCAGTACTTC
v_call: TRBV9
clone_size: many
d_call: TRBD1
j_call: TRBJ2-7

cdr3_aa: CASSLDPSYNEQFF
cdr3_nt: TGTGCCAGCAGCTTAGATCCCTCCTACAATGAGCAGTTCTTC
v_call: TRBV7-2
clone_size: NA
d_call: NA
j_call: TRBJ2-1

cdr3_aa: CASSLDAVTDTQYF
cdr3_nt: TGCGCCAGCAGCTTGGATGCGGTCACAGATACGCAGTATTTT
v_call: TRBV5-1
clone_size: NA
d_call: NA
j_call: TRBJ2-3

cdr3_aa: CATSRLDYNEQFF
cdr3_nt: TGCGCCACCAGTAGACTAGATTACAATGAGCAGTTCTTC
v_call: TRBV5-1
clone_size: few
d_call: NA
j_call: TRBJ2-1

cdr3_aa: CASTDGNTGELFF
cdr3_nt: TGCGCCAGCACGGACGGAAACACCGGGGAGCTGTTTTTT
v_call: TRBV5-1
clone_size: many
d_call: NA
j_call: TRBJ2-2

cdr3_aa: CSAKAASYEQYF
cdr3_nt: TGCAGTGCTAAGGCAGCTTCCTACGAGCAGTACTTC
v_call: TRBV20-1
clone_size: many
d_call: NA
j_call: TRBJ2-7

cdr3_aa: CASSVEGGDRAYEQYF
cdr3_nt: TGTGCCAGCAGCGTAGAAGGGGGGGACAGGGCCTACGAGCAGTACTTC
v_call: TRBV9
clone_size: NA
d_call: TRBD1
j_call: TRBJ2-7

cdr3_aa: CSARRGGAPETQYF
cdr3_nt: TGCAGTGCTAGACGCGGGGGGGCCCCAGAGACCCAGTACTTC
v_call: TRBV20-1
clone_size: once
d_call: TRBD2
j_call: TRBJ2-5